The T cell receptor (beta chain) under discussion was sequenced for a study of T cell repertoires in aging, cancer and after chemotherapy. The overall study: Clear clonal overlap appeared across healthy donor samples taken over several months to years. The whole study produced a dataset of some 10 million TCR reads. Study observations and caveats: Median generation probability rose over the chemotherapy interval in each cancer cohort, suggesting rebound thymic output. Untreated cancer patients had significantly lower blood TCR diversity than age-matched healthy donors.

V was pared by 7 bases and J by 8 bases, with 12 bases between. Per the germline V gene, CDR1 is DFQATT and CDR2 is SNEGSKA (reference sequence). This CDR3 has 10 residues. A mixed TRB-A/B primer pool amplified rearranged TRB by multiplex touch-down PCR. TCRdb itself ran the multiplex PCR reads through MiXCR, one entry per CDR3 protein. The table has about 11,000 distinct CDR3 sequences, roughly 30% seen once. The template was genomic DNA from peripheral blood, not RNA. Relative to its sample, this clonotype is medium-sized. The antigen is not known. The sample comprised blood. V usage is TRBV20-1 and J usage is TRBJ2-7; no reliable D call. The receptor was derived from a human donor in good health. The CDR3 sequence is CSGKDNQQYF. CDR3 sequence (DNA): TGCAGTGGAAAGGATAACCAGCAGTACTTC.